One sample yielded the 30 T cell receptor beta chains listed below, sequenced in a study of Ad26.COV2.S vaccination and SARS-CoV-2 variants. Indicated treatment: roughly 18 received Ad26.COV2.S at low or high dose, single or two shots; about 5 received placebo; per-sample allocation not given. Sample collection was performed on day 63 after the first vaccine or placebo injection. Repertoires were generated with immunoSEQ multiplex PCR, while TCRdb's copy carries only in-frame clones and drops some. The data contain some 240,000 clones, about 83% of them singletons. Sequencing used peripheral blood, obtained in a trial of Ad26.COV2.S vaccine versus placebo. The receptors originated from a person aged 18-65 years who received the Ad26.COV2.S COVID-19 vaccine or a placebo.

The chain recombines TRBV19 with TRBJ2-5, with 7 bases lining up with TRBD2. V lost 6 bases and J lost 8; bases outside the gene matches: 6. This CDR3 contains 12 residues. The V gene's germline CDR1 is LNHDA and CDR2 SQIVND (reference sequence). The CDR3 sequence is CASSGRRGTQYF. The CDR3 region has the DNA TGTGCCAGTAGCGGGAGGCGGGGAACCCAGTACTTC. The full variable domain, rest sourced from reference TRBV19 and TRBJ2-5, is DGGITQSPKYLFRKEGQNVTLSCEQNLNHDAMYWYRQDPGQGLRLIYYSQIVNDFQKGDIAEGYSVSREKKESFPLTVTSAQKNPTAFYLCASSGRRGTQYFGPGTRLLVL.

The chain links TRBV11-1 to TRBJ2-5, with D uncertain. Germline V lookup: CDR1 SGHAT, CDR2 FQDESV (reference sequence). With 4 bases removed from V and 4 bases from J, the gap between germline ends came to 10 bases. This CDR3 contains 13 residues. CDR3 amino acids: CASSSIGRETQYF. As DNA, the CDR3 is TGTGCCAGCAGCTCAATAGGAAGAGAGACCCAGTACTTC.

The rearrangement uses TRBV4-3 and TRBJ1-1; D possibly corresponds to TRBD1 (5 bases). Germline CDR1 reads LGHNA; CDR2 reads YSLEER. V was pared by 1 base and J by 3 bases, with 15 bases between. The CDR3 loop spans 16 amino acids. The DNA for the CDR3 is TGCGCCAGCAGCCAAGTCAGGGAGGGTTCGGACACTGAAGCTTTCTTT. Protein sequence: CASSQVREGSDTEAFF.

In this sample, this clone turned up once. CDR3 in DNA: TGTGCCAGTAGTCTCGGGGGATACACAGATACGCAGTATTTT. Translation: CASSLGGYTDTQYF. This chain joins TRBV19 and TRBJ2-3, with TRBD2 as a possible D gene (6 bases). CDR1 and CDR2 from the germline V gene are LNHDA and SQIVND (reference sequence). This CDR3 region has 14 residues. V was pared by 5 bases and J by 2 bases, with 11 bases between.

In this sample, this clone turned up once. The DNA of the CDR3 is TGTGCCACCAGCAGAGAATTCCGAGGACAGGACAATCAGCCCCAGCATTTT. Its protein is CATSREFRGQDNQPQHF. This rearrangement joins TRBV15 to TRBJ1-5; 7 bases map to TRBD1. The CDR3 is 17 amino acids. Unmatched junction bases numbered 8, after V lost 0 bases and J lost 3 bases. CDR1 and CDR2 from the germline V gene are LNHNV and YYDKDF (reference sequence).

The chain links TRBV2 to TRBJ2-2; 10 nucleotides line up with TRBD2. V dropped 6 bases and J dropped 4; count of bases not matched to a gene: 5. Germline lookup yields CDR1 SNHLY and CDR2 FYNNEI. The CDR3 sequence is 15 residues long. The CDR3 protein is CASRAGGRITGELFF. The CDR3 nucleotides are TGTGCCAGCAGAGCGGGGGGGCGGATCACCGGGGAGCTGTTTTTT.

This clone has more than one count but fewer than ten. The V gene is TRBV6-2 or TRBV6-3, the J gene TRBJ1-1; D unclear. Trimming pared 2 bases from V and 2 bases from J, leaving 9 bases between. In germline, CDR1 is MNHEY, CDR2 SVGEGT. CDR3 length equals 14 residues. The CDR3 region has the DNA TGTGCCAGCAGTTACGACGGACTAAACACTGAAGCTTTCTTT. Protein product: CASSYDGLNTEAFF.

This chain connects TRBV6-1 to TRBJ1-4, with D possibly being TRBD1 (5 bases). The CDR3 runs to 15 residues. Germline CDR1 reads MNHNS; CDR2 reads SASEGT. Between the trimmed V and J ends, which lost 3 bases and 8 bases, there was a span of 16 bases. This CDR3 is CASSEDGVWGEKLFF. The CDR3 DNA reads TGTGCCAGCAGTGAGGACGGGGTCTGGGGGGAAAAACTGTTTTTT.

This clone was observed a single time. The J gene is TRBJ2-7, the V gene TRBV2; D may be TRBD2 (5 bases). V was pared by 7 bases and J by 7 bases, with 29 bases between. The germline gives CDR1 SNHLY, CDR2 FYNNEI. The CDR3 length is 17 residues. The CDR3: CASNSLALTSESEEQYF. CDR3 DNA: TGTGCCAGCAACTCTCTAGCCTTGACATCAGAATCCGAAGAGCAGTACTTC. Based on the CDR3 plus reference TRBV2 and TRBJ2-7, the full variable domain is EPEVTQTPSHQVTQMGQEVILRCVPISNHLYFYWYRQILGQKVEFLVSFYNNEISEKSEIFDDQFSVERPDGSNFTLKIRSTKLEDSAMYFCASNSLALTSESEEQYFGPGTRLTVT.

This clone was detected once. The J gene is TRBJ2-3, the V gene TRBV27, with no clear D. This CDR3 has 12 amino acids. V dropped 4 bases and J dropped 8 bases, with 10 bases sitting between them. CDR1 is MNHEY, CDR2 SMNVEV, per germline (reference sequence). CDR3 residues: CASSSLFSTQYF. The CDR3, as DNA: TGTGCCAGCAGTTCCCTCTTTTCTACGCAGTATTTT.

V gene TRBV5-5 combines with J gene TRBJ2-7; unclear D gene. The CDR3 contains 14 residues. Trimming left V 0 bases short and J 8 bases short, with 15 bases between. The germline V gene has CDR1 SGHKS and CDR2 YYEKEE (reference sequence). CDR3 loop: CASSLAARVTKQYF. As DNA, the CDR3 is TGTGCCAGCAGCTTGGCTGCCAGAGTTACGAAGCAGTACTTC.

Points on this clone: This sample also contains other DNA sequences that code for the same CDR3. The V and J genes are TRBV6-2 or TRBV6-3 and TRBJ2-3, with 13 bases identical to TRBD2. Looked up from germline, CDR1 is MNHEY and CDR2 is SVGEGT. The CDR3 sequence is 15 residues long. Germline trimming cut 6 bases from V and 5 bases from J; bases unmatched to any gene: 5. CDR3 bases: TGTGCCAGCAGCCTAGGACTAGCGGGGGTAGATACGCAGTATTTT. It yields the protein CASSLGLAGVDTQYF.

This clone was observed once. The chain combines TRBV7-2 with TRBJ1-5; 7 positions agree with TRBD1. The length of the CDR3 is 15 residues. With 0 bases clipped from V and 3 bases from J, the junction kept 2 bases outside the gene matches. The V gene's germline CDR1 is SGHTA and CDR2 FQGNSA. The CDR3 nucleotides are TGTGCCAGCAGCTTAGCCGGACAGGTCAATCAGCCCCAGCATTTT. Protein product: CASSLAGQVNQPQHF.

V and J are TRBV6-2 or TRBV6-3 and TRBJ2-7; D is uncertain. Between the trimmed V and J ends, which lost 5 bases and 2 bases, there was a span of 4 bases. Germline CDR1 MNHEY, CDR2 SVGEGT. The CDR3 has 11 residues. CDR3 amino acids: CASSNTYEQYV. The CDR3 DNA sequence: TGTGCCAGCAGTAACACCTACGAGCAGTACGTC.

V is TRBV11-2 and J is TRBJ2-1; the D gene is possibly TRBD2 (6 bases). The CDR3 length is 15 residues. The V end was cut by 5 bases, the J end by 1 base, with 12 bases between. Germline CDR1 reads SGHAT; CDR2 reads FQNNGV. DNA for the CDR3: TGTGCCAGCAGCATGGGACTTTTTTCCTACAATGAGCAGTTCTTC. This sequence encodes CASSMGLFSYNEQFF. Full variable domain (remainder filled in from reference TRBV11-2 and TRBJ2-1): EAGVAQSPRYKIIEKRQSVAFWCNPISGHATLYWYQQILGQGPKLLIQFQNNGVVDDSQLPKDRFSAERLKGVDSTLKIQPAKLEDSAVYLCASSMGLFSYNEQFFGPGTRLTVL.

Regarding this clone: This CDR3 is also generated by other DNA sequences in the sample. The chain links TRBV30 to TRBJ2-6; D possibly corresponds to TRBD2 (7 bases). V lost 0 bases and J 2 bases, leaving 8 bases between the germline ends. Germline V gene sequence: CDR1 GTSNPN, CDR2 SVGIG (reference sequence). This CDR3 region has 15 residues. The CDR3 DNA follows: TGTGCCTGGAGTGTAGGGGGGGCTGGGGCCAACGTCCTGACTTTC. It translates to CAWSVGGAGANVLTF.

This chain connects TRBV18 to TRBJ1-2, with D possibly TRBD1 on 5 matching bases. Germline V CDR1 and CDR2: KGHSH, LQKENI. The CDR3 loop spans 14 amino acids. V lost 6 bases to trimming and J lost 1 base, with 12 bases between them. The CDR3 sequence is CASSQGTDNYGYTF. CDR3 nucleotides: TGTGCCAGCTCCCAAGGGACGGATAACTATGGCTACACCTTC.

The V gene is TRBV7-8, the J gene TRBJ1-1; D may be TRBD1 (5 bases). CDR1 SGHVS and CDR2 FQNEAQ come from the germline V gene. The CDR3 contains 16 residues. Trimming stripped 1 base from V and 0 bases from J, with 12 bases between. In DNA, the CDR3 is TGTGCCAGCAGCTTAGGGGGCCCGGGGATGAACACTGAAGCTTTCTTT. It specifies CASSLGGPGMNTEAFF.

This clone was picked up a small number of times. The chain uses TRBV5-6 and TRBJ1-5, with TRBD1 as a possible D gene (5 bases). Germline V CDR1 and CDR2: SGHDT, YYEEEE. V was trimmed by 4 bases and J by 0 bases, leaving 11 bases between them. This CDR3 comprises 15 residues. CDR3 nucleotides: TGTGCCAGCAGCCTGGGGGGGAATAGCAATCAGCCCCAGCATTTT. Its translation is CASSLGGNSNQPQHF. Complete variable domain (other parts from reference TRBV5-6 and TRBJ1-5): DAGVTQSPTHLIKTRGQQVTLRCSPKSGHDTVSWYQQALGQGPQFIFQYYEEEERQRGNFPDRFSGHQFPNYSSELNVNALLLGDSALYLCASSLGGNSNQPQHFGDGTRLSIL.

This chain joins TRBV7-9 and TRBJ1-4; D not certain. CDR1 is SEHNR, CDR2 FQNEAQ, per germline (reference sequence). This CDR3 region has 15 residues. Trimming stripped 5 bases from V and 7 bases from J, with 17 bases between. CDR3 nucleotides: TGTGCCAGCAGCCGGAGGTCAGGCCGAGGTGAAAAACTGTTTTTT. It translates to CASSRRSGRGEKLFF.

This chain connects TRBV4-3 to TRBJ2-5; unclear D gene. CDR1 and CDR2 from the germline V gene are LGHNA and YSLEER. There are 14 residues in the CDR3. The germline V and J ends were trimmed by 6 bases and 5 bases, with 16 bases remaining between them. The CDR3 loop reads CASSEGSGWETQYF. CDR3 in DNA: TGCGCCAGCAGTGAAGGTTCCGGGTGGGAGACCCAGTACTTC.

The chain joins TRBV5-1 to TRBJ2-3; 7 bases align to TRBD2. From germline, CDR1 is SGHRS and CDR2 YFSETQ. Trimming at V came to 0 bases and at J to 2 bases, leaving 3 bases not matched to a gene. The CDR3 length is 15 residues. The CDR3 loop reads CASSLVTSATDTQYF. The CDR3 coding sequence is TGCGCCAGCAGCTTGGTAACTAGCGCCACAGATACGCAGTATTTT.

The J gene is TRBJ2-6, the V gene TRBV9, with D unclear. The V end lost 4 bases, the J end lost 0 bases, and 8 bases lay between the germline ends. Germline assignment: CDR1 SGDLS and CDR2 YYNGEE. The CDR3 sequence is 15 residues long. The CDR3 nucleotides are TGTGCCAGCAGCCCTCAGAGCTCTGGGGCCAACGTCCTGACTTTC. This sequence encodes CASSPQSSGANVLTF.

CDR3 DNA sequence: TGTGCCAGCAGCGTCACCGGGACAGGGGGCGAGGATGAGCAGTTCTTC. Protein product: CASSVTGTGGEDEQFF. The rearrangement joins TRBV9 to TRBJ2-1, with TRBD1 identical over 12 bases. The germline V gene has CDR1 SGDLS and CDR2 YYNGEE. J was trimmed by 8 bases and V by 2 bases; bases with no gene match: 8. CDR3 length: 16 amino acids.

The rearrangement links TRBV7-6 to TRBJ2-7, with 12 bases lining up with TRBD2. The trim removed 5 bases at V and 4 bases at J, leaving 9 bases unmatched. Germline V lookup: CDR1 SGHVS, CDR2 FNYEAQ. This CDR3 comprises 16 residues. The CDR3, as DNA: TGTGCCAGCAGCCTAATGGGACTAGCGGGTTCGTACGAGCAGTACTTC. It encodes CASSLMGLAGSYEQYF.

The chain has TRBV27 and TRBJ2-2; TRBD2 aligns across 12 bases. The CDR3 covers 15 residues. V shed 9 bases and J 7 bases; nucleotides not matched to a gene: 9. The germline V gene encodes CDR1 MNHEY and CDR2 SMNVEV (reference sequence). CDR3 nucleotides: TGTGCCAGTACATCTAGCGGGGGGGCGATCGGGGAGCTGTTTTTT. It yields the protein CASTSSGGAIGELFF.

CDR3 loop: CASSLVRALNTGELFF. The CDR3 DNA reads as TGTGCCAGCAGCTTGGTCCGGGCCTTAAACACCGGGGAGCTGTTTTTT. The chain combines TRBV5-5 with TRBJ2-2, with D uncertain. The germline V gene encodes CDR1 SGHKS and CDR2 YYEKEE (reference sequence). The ends were cut back, 0 bases at V and 2 bases at J, with 11 bases in the middle. The CDR3 is made up of 16 amino acids.

J is TRBJ2-3 and V is TRBV3-1 (or the pseudogene TRBV3-2); TRBD2 matches at 13 bases. Germline lookup yields CDR1 LGHDT and CDR2 YNNKEL (reference sequence). The V and J ends lost 4 bases and 4 bases, in that order; junction bases with no gene match: 2. CDR3 length equals 15 residues. CDR3 DNA sequence: TGTGCCAGCAGCCTTACTAGCGGGGGGGCAGATACGCAGTATTTT. Translation gives CASSLTSGGADTQYF.

The J gene is TRBJ2-7, the V gene TRBV19; D perhaps matches TRBD2 (6 bases). CDR1 and CDR2 (germline): LNHDA, SQIVND (reference sequence). This CDR3 has 15 residues. V was shortened by 3 bases and J by 1 base, with 13 bases between the two germline ends. This chain's CDR3 is CASSMVLASSYEQYF. The CDR3 DNA follows: TGTGCCAGTAGTATGGTGCTAGCGAGTTCCTACGAGCAGTACTTC.

The rearrangement joins TRBV5-1 to TRBJ2-3, with unresolved D. The ends were cut back, 2 bases at V and 1 base at J, with 8 bases in the middle. The CDR3 is 14 amino acids. Germline CDR1 SGHRS, CDR2 YFSETQ. DNA of the CDR3: TGCGCCAGCAGCTTACGGCAGGGCACAGATACGCAGTATTTT. Its translation is CASSLRQGTDTQYF.